Below are 27 T cell receptor beta chains sequenced from a single sample in a study of regulatory T cells in long-lasting Graves disease. CDR3 regions were amplified by Arm-PCR using iRepertoire HTBI primers to build TCR beta libraries. TCRdb redid the calling of the multiplex PCR reads with MiXCR, one entry per CDR3 protein. The data hold more than 300,000 distinct CDR3 sequences, with roughly 10% observed a single time. Time point meaning: newly diagnosed GD, antithyroid drugs for less than 3 months. There was RNA extracted from PBMCs, and the TCR library was made from it. These same data were also listed under a study on T cells in Graves' hyperthyroidism and ophthalmopathy.

The sample was peripheral blood mononuclear cells (PBMCs), taken at new diagnosis, from a patient treated with antithyroid drugs. Every receptor here comes from a woman in her late teens or twenties with Graves disease.

This clonotype has just a few counts. A single base separates this from a much larger clone, so it may be a read error. The rearrangement uses TRBV11-3 and TRBJ1-1, with D unresolved. The germline V and J ends were trimmed by 1 base and 9 bases, with 12 bases remaining between them. The CDR3 is 13 residues long. The germline V gene encodes CDR1 SGHNT and CDR2 YENEEA. CDR3 DNA: TGTGCCAGCAGCTTAGGACCGGCGGCTAAAGCTTTCTTT. This translates into CASSLGPAAKAFF. Together with reference TRBV11-3 and TRBJ1-1, the CDR3 gives the full variable domain: EAGVVQSPRYKIIEKKQPVAFWCNPISGHNTLYWYLQNLGQGPELLIRYENEEAVDDSQLPKDRFSAERLKGVDSTLKIQPAELGDSAVYLCASSLGPAAKAFFGQGTRLTVV.

This clonotype was found many times. The V gene is TRBV7-2, the J gene TRBJ1-6; D call uncertain. The CDR3 extends over 16 amino acids. V was pared by 1 base and J by 9 bases, with 16 bases between. CDR1 and CDR2 (germline): SGHTA, FQGNSA. CDR3 bases: TGTGCCAGCAGCTTAGACTGGGGAGGGTTCAGTTCACCCCTCCACTTT. Amino acids: CASSLDWGGFSSPLHF.

This clonotype came up many times. This sequence joins TRBV19 and TRBJ2-1; D gene ambiguous. Germline-derived CDR1 and CDR2 are LNHDA and SQIVND (reference sequence). Trimming left V 6 bases short and J 4 bases short, with 25 bases between. This CDR3 comprises 18 residues. The CDR3 nucleotides read TGTGCCAGTAGCCAATTCCATCCCGGCCCCAAGTGGTACAATGAGCAGTTCTTC. It codes for CASSQFHPGPKWYNEQFF.

This clonotype was recorded many times. This chain joins TRBV29-1 and TRBJ2-1; the D is unclear. The CDR3 has 13 amino acids. V gave up 5 bases and J gave up 0 bases, with 8 bases separating them. Germline CDR1 is SQVTM and CDR2 is ANQGSEA. This CDR3 reads CSVRPPSYNEQFF. In DNA form, the CDR3 reads TGCAGCGTTCGACCACCCTCCTACAATGAGCAGTTCTTC.

This clonotype was observed at least ten times. The rearrangement links TRBV6-1 to TRBJ2-1; D uncertain. The CDR3 consists of 14 residues. The germline CDR1 and CDR2 sequences are MNHNS and SASEGT. The ends were cut back, 7 bases at V and 1 base at J, with 11 bases in the middle. This chain's CDR3 is CASTPFRSYNEQFF. In DNA form, the CDR3 reads TGTGCCAGCACCCCATTCCGATCCTACAATGAGCAGTTCTTC.

This clonotype has at least ten counts. The chain carries TRBV20-1 and TRBJ1-2; the D is unclear. Germline V gene lookup returns CDR1 DFQATT and CDR2 SNEGSKA (reference sequence). The CDR3 has 13 residues. Trimming took off 3 bases at V and 0 bases at J, with 8 bases between the two ends. Here the CDR3 reads CSARRVANYGYTF. CDR3 sequence (DNA): TGCAGTGCTAGGAGGGTCGCTAACTATGGCTACACCTTC.

This clonotype was recorded at least ten times. The chain joins TRBV29-1 to TRBJ2-1, with 10 nucleotides matching TRBD2. Looked up from germline, CDR1 is SQVTM and CDR2 is ANQGSEA. This CDR3 has 13 amino acids. V dropped 1 base and J dropped 15; count of bases not matched to a gene: 9. The CDR3 region has the DNA TGCAGCGTTGAAGGCCGACTAGCGGGTGATGGGTTCTTC. Residues: CSVEGRLAGDGFF.

This clonotype was observed many times. This rearrangement joins TRBV14 to TRBJ1-1; the match to TRBD1 covers 8 bases. J was trimmed by 1 base and V by 2 bases; bases with no gene match: 3. This CDR3 has 15 residues. From germline, CDR1 is SGHDN and CDR2 FVKESK. CDR3 nucleotide sequence: TGTGCCAGCAGCCAAAGACAGGGGAGGAACACTGAAGCTTTCTTT. Residues: CASSQRQGRNTEAFF.

The sample holds many counts of this clonotype. V is TRBV6-2 or TRBV6-3 and J is TRBJ2-2, with D possibly matching TRBD1 (5 bases). With 3 bases removed from V and 1 base from J, the gap between germline ends came to 12 bases. This CDR3 is built from 16 residues. Germline-derived CDR1 and CDR2 are MNHEY and SVGEGT. CDR3 amino acids: CASSYTRTGNTGELFF. DNA of the CDR3: TGTGCCAGCAGTTATACCCGAACAGGGAACACCGGGGAGCTGTTTTTT.

There are many counts of this clonotype. The gene calls are TRBV7-8 and TRBJ1-2; no clear D. The V gene lost 6 bases and the J gene lost 1 base, with 18 bases spanning the gap. From germline, CDR1 is SGHVS and CDR2 FQNEAQ. The CDR3 is 16 residues long. CDR3 residues: CASRPAEGFDNYGYTF. CDR3 coding DNA: TGTGCCAGCAGGCCTGCTGAGGGTTTCGATAACTATGGCTACACCTTC.

This clonotype was observed at least ten times. J is TRBJ1-1 and V is TRBV6-5, with TRBD1 matching over 7 bases. In germline, CDR1 is MNHEY, CDR2 SVGAGI. The CDR3 runs to 17 residues. Trimming took 0 bases from V and 5 from J; bases not matched to a gene: 12. CDR3 in DNA: TGTGCCAGCAGTTACTCGAACCAGGGGGTCTTAGGTACTGAAGCTTTCTTT. This gives the protein CASSYSNQGVLGTEAFF.

In this sample, this clonotype turned up many times. The CDR3 DNA follows: TGCAGTGCCAAAAACACAAACCCCCAGACCCAGTACTTC. Its protein product is CSAKNTNPQTQYF. This rearrangement joins TRBV20-1 to TRBJ2-5, with no clear D. Germline values: CDR1 DFQATT, CDR2 SNEGSKA (reference sequence). V was trimmed by 6 bases and J by 6 bases, leaving 17 bases between them. The CDR3 extends over 13 amino acids.

This clonotype was seen at least ten times. The V and J genes are TRBV28 and TRBJ1-1; the D is unclear. From germline, CDR1 is MDHEN and CDR2 SYDVKM. V shed 3 bases and J shed 4 bases, with 18 bases lying between them. The CDR3 extends over 16 amino acids. CDR3: CASSLRAGLLGTEAFF. CDR3 nucleotides: TGTGCCAGCAGTTTGAGGGCAGGCCTATTAGGCACTGAAGCTTTCTTT. Using reference TRBV28 and TRBJ1-1 for the parts outside the CDR3, the full variable domain is DVKVTQSSRYLVKRTGEKVFLECVQDMDHENMFWYRQDPGLGLRLIYFSYDVKMKEKGDIPEGYSVSREKKERFSLILESASTNQTSMYLCASSLRAGLLGTEAFFGQGTRLTVV.

Ten or more counts support this clonotype. V gene TRBV6-5 combines with J gene TRBJ2-1, with a tentative D call TRBD2 (7 bases). Germline assignment: CDR1 MNHEY and CDR2 SVGAGI. V lost 2 bases, J lost 0 bases, and 8 bases lay in between. The CDR3 has 15 amino acids. The CDR3 is CASSYRGASYNEQFF. CDR3 coding DNA: TGTGCCAGCAGTTACCGGGGGGCCTCCTACAATGAGCAGTTCTTC.

This chain links TRBV4-2 with TRBJ1-1; D possibly corresponds to TRBD1 (6 bases). This CDR3 is 17 amino acids long. Per the germline V gene, CDR1 is LGHNA and CDR2 is YNFKEQ. Trimming removed 8 bases at V and 5 bases at J, with 27 bases between. The CDR3 loop is CASGRGLGAQMRTEAFF. CDR3 nucleotides: TGTGCCAGCGGGCGAGGTTTGGGGGCGCAAATGAGAACTGAAGCTTTCTTT.

This clonotype was detected a few times. This chain connects TRBV5-5 to TRBJ1-6, with TRBD1 as a possible D gene (6 bases). This CDR3 has 14 amino acids. Germline V gives CDR1 SGHKS, CDR2 YYEKEE (reference sequence). Trimming stripped 4 bases from V and 11 bases from J, with 16 bases between. The CDR3 DNA sequence: TGTGCCAGCAGCCCGAACGGGGGCACTCCACCCCTCCACTTT. Translation: CASSPNGGTPPLHF.

This clonotype was counted many times. The rearrangement joins TRBV27 to TRBJ1-6, with D perhaps TRBD1 (5 bases). The germline V gene has CDR1 MNHEY and CDR2 SMNVEV (reference sequence). The CDR3 length is 15 residues. The germline V and J ends were trimmed by 1 base and 6 bases, with 10 bases remaining between them. In nucleotides, the CDR3 is TGTGCCAGCAGTTTATATGCAGGGACTAATTCACCCCTCCACTTT. Its translation: CASSLYAGTNSPLHF.

This clonotype appeared many times. The V and J genes are TRBV29-1 and TRBJ2-7; 9 bases are a match to TRBD2. Germline-derived CDR1 and CDR2 are SQVTM and ANQGSEA. The V gene end was trimmed by 6 bases and the J gene end by 1 base; junction bases not matched to a gene: 4. The length of the CDR3 is 13 residues. As DNA, the CDR3 is TGCAGCGTCCTAGCGGGAATATCCTACGAGCAGTACTTC. Its translation: CSVLAGISYEQYF.

Ten or more counts support this clonotype. V gene TRBV7-2 combines with J gene TRBJ2-5; D assignment may be TRBD1 or TRBD2 (5 bases each). Germline values: CDR1 SGHTA, CDR2 FQGNSA. The CDR3 is 20 amino acids. Deletions cut 3 bases from V and 5 bases from J, with 31 bases between. The CDR3 here is CASSFLSLGLGTNPEETQYF. The CDR3 DNA reads as TGTGCCAGCAGCTTTCTGTCGTTGGGATTGGGGACCAACCCGGAGGAGACCCAGTACTTC.

This clonotype was seen many times. The chain is built from TRBV27 and TRBJ1-4; 9 nucleotides agree with TRBD1. The CDR3 totals 16 residues. Germline CDR1 is MNHEY and CDR2 is SMNVEV (reference sequence). Trimming cost V 5 bases and J 6 bases; bases outside gene matches: 10. The CDR3 DNA follows: TGTGCCAGCAGTAGCGACAGGGGGGTTGCGTATGAAAAACTGTTTTTT. Protein product: CASSSDRGVAYEKLFF.

This clonotype showed up many times. The CDR3 is CASSDATGGDNYGYTF. The CDR3 DNA follows: TGTGCCAGCAGCGATGCGACAGGGGGTGATAACTATGGCTACACCTTC. The rearrangement uses TRBV3-1 and TRBJ1-2, with 9 positions matching TRBD1. The V gene's germline CDR1 is LGHDT and CDR2 YNNKEL (reference sequence). The J segment lost 1 base and the V segment lost 5 bases, leaving 8 bases of the junction unmatched. The CDR3 sequence is 16 residues long.

This clonotype was seen many times. This chain joins TRBV27 and TRBJ1-5; the D is unclear. CDR3 length: 15 residues. The germline V gene encodes CDR1 MNHEY and CDR2 SMNVEV (reference sequence). V lost 5 bases to trimming and J lost 1 base, with 12 bases between them. CDR3 nucleotides: TGTGCCAGCAGTCTGAGCGGGTGGAGCAATCAGCCCCAGCATTTT. Translation: CASSLSGWSNQPQHF.

The table lists this clonotype with many counts. The genes are TRBV29-1 and TRBJ2-1, with 7 bases fitting TRBD1. Per the germline V gene, CDR1 is SQVTM and CDR2 is ANQGSEA. After removal of 3 bases from V and 6 bases from J, the junction contained 5 bases not matched to a gene. The CDR3 sequence is 13 residues long. CDR3 in amino acids: CSVDRAGGNEQFF. The DNA of the CDR3 is TGCAGCGTTGATCGGGCAGGGGGCAATGAGCAGTTCTTC.

This clonotype was counted ten times or more. This sequence joins TRBV28 and TRBJ2-1; the match to TRBD2 covers 9 bases. This CDR3 is built from 19 residues. Trimming cost V 5 bases and J 4 bases; bases outside gene matches: 18. CDR1 and CDR2 from the germline V gene are MDHEN and SYDVKM. CDR3: CASSPTGITGTSSYNEQFF. CDR3 coding DNA: TGTGCCAGCAGTCCAACGGGTATAACCGGGACTAGCAGTTACAATGAGCAGTTCTTC.

This clonotype was recorded a few times. The V call is TRBV12-3 or TRBV12-4, the J call TRBJ1-2; TRBD1 agrees at 8 bases. The length of the CDR3 is 12 residues. The V segment lost 7 bases and the J segment 8 bases; nucleotides outside the gene matches: 6. The CDR3: CASTFSGGGYTF. CDR3 bases: TGTGCCAGCACCTTCTCAGGGGGCGGCTACACCTTC.

Concerning this clonotype itself: A much larger clone lies one base from this, so it may be a read error. This sequence joins TRBV19 and TRBJ2-1, with 11 bases lining up with TRBD2. The ends lost 4 bases at V and 13 bases at J; junction bases unmatched: 12. Germline assignment: CDR1 LNHDA and CDR2 SQIVND (reference sequence). CDR3 length: 15 amino acids. The CDR3: CASSTLAGGFPSQFF. CDR3 DNA: TGTGCCAGTAGTACTCTAGCGGGGGGTTTCCCAAGCCAGTTCTTC.

This clonotype was detected many times. The genes are TRBV6-1 and TRBJ2-7, with D perhaps matching TRBD1 or TRBD2 (5 bases each). The CDR3 totals 11 residues. Germline V gives CDR1 MNHNS, CDR2 SASEGT. Trimming took off 5 bases at V and 6 bases at J, with 8 bases between the two ends. The CDR3 protein is CASSNGGEQYF. DNA of the CDR3: TGTGCCAGCAGTAATGGGGGCGAGCAGTACTTC.